The 11 T cell receptor beta chains in this list originate from one sample, sequenced in a study of low-dose radiotherapy and immunotherapy resistance in tumors. The sample's time point: before trial treatment. Covering alpha and beta chains, TRAV- and TRBV-specific primers were used for the first-strand cDNA. Using a constant-region primer together with a V-primer adapter, TCRs were subjected to 20 to 25 PCR cycles of amplification. Each CDR3 protein is one row after TCRdb ran MiXCR on the reads. The sample carries more than 70,000 distinct CDR3 sequences, less than 40% recorded once. This specimen consisted of PBMCs, obtained before treatment. Receptors originate from a female donor with ovarian cancer.

The sample holds a few counts of this clonotype. This probably arose from a read error, given a far larger clone one base away. The chain combines TRBV5-1 with TRBJ2-7, with 7 bases fitting TRBD2. This CDR3 is built from 15 residues. The germline V gene has CDR1 SGHRS and CDR2 YFSETQ. The CDR3 coding sequence is TGTGCCAGCAGCCCCGGACTAGTGGACTACAATGAGCAGTACTTC. This encodes CASSPGLVDYNEQYF. Based on the CDR3 plus reference TRBV5-1 and TRBJ2-7, the full variable domain is KAGVTQTPRYLIKTRGQQVTLSCSPISGHRSVSWYQQTPGQGLQFLFEYFSETQRNKGNFPGRFSGRQFSNSRSEMNVSTLELGDSALYLCASSPGLVDYNEQYFGPGTRLTVT.

Many counts were recorded for this clonotype. The rearrangement uses TRBV12-3 or TRBV12-4 and TRBJ2-1; TRBD2 matches 14 bases. The J segment lost 9 bases and the V segment lost 4 bases, leaving 5 bases of the junction unmatched. The CDR3 extends over 15 amino acids. Here the CDR3 DNA reads TGTGCCAGCAGTTCGGGACTAGCGGGAGCCGCTGAGCAGTTCTTC. Its translation: CASSSGLAGAAEQFF.

This clonotype has a handful of counts. The chain uses TRBV5-4 and TRBJ2-3; D may be TRBD2 (6 bases). Germline-derived CDR1 and CDR2 are SGHNT and YYREEE (reference sequence). The V and J ends lost 5 bases and 2 bases respectively, with 15 bases between them. CDR3 length: 15 residues. This chain's CDR3 is CASRARDGFTDTQYF. The CDR3 DNA sequence: TGTGCCAGCAGGGCGCGGGACGGATTCACAGATACGCAGTATTTT.

This chain joins TRBV26 and TRBJ2-7; the table's TRBD1 call for D was not verified on the DNA. TRBV26 counts as a pseudogene. The CDR3 has 13 residues. The CDR3 protein is CASTIGGRGEQYF. The CDR3 region has the DNA TGTGCCAGCACCATAGGGGGACGTGGCGAGCAGTACTTC.

The V and J genes are TRBV3-1 and TRBJ1-1; 9 bases are shared with TRBD1. J was trimmed by 2 bases and V by 3 bases; bases with no gene match: 4. The CDR3 runs to 15 residues. Per germline, CDR1 LGHDT and CDR2 YNNKEL (reference sequence). The CDR3 DNA follows: TGTGCCAGCAGCCACGGGGACAGGGAAAACACTGAAGCTTTCTTT. Translating gives CASSHGDRENTEAFF.

The CDR3 loop reads CASRGTDGEKLFF. As DNA, the CDR3 is TGTGCCAGCAGGGGGACGGACGGAGAAAAACTGTTTTTT. The gene calls are TRBV28 and TRBJ1-4; a possible D gene is TRBD1 (5 bases). In germline, CDR1 is MDHEN, CDR2 SYDVKM. This CDR3 has 13 residues. The germline V and J ends were trimmed by 6 bases and 8 bases, with 13 bases remaining between them.

This clonotype has a count of ten or more. The gene calls are TRBV20-1 and TRBJ1-5; D gene unclear. This CDR3 contains 14 residues. CDR1 is DFQATT and CDR2 is SNEGSKA in the germline V gene (reference sequence). The V and J ends lost 3 bases and 3 bases respectively, with 12 bases between them. The DNA for the CDR3 is TGCAGTGCTAGCGGTAGTCCGGTCAATCAGCCCCAGCATTTT. The encoded protein is CSASGSPVNQPQHF.

This clonotype was seen at least ten times. The gene calls are TRBV7-9 and TRBJ2-7; D may correspond to TRBD1 or TRBD2 (5 bases each). Germline V gene lookup returns CDR1 SEHNR and CDR2 FQNEAQ (reference sequence). With 5 bases removed from V and 8 bases from J, the gap between germline ends came to 13 bases. This CDR3 comprises 12 residues. CDR3: CASSLVPGQQYF. The CDR3 DNA reads as TGTGCCAGCAGCCTGGTCCCGGGACAGCAGTACTTC.

This clonotype was recorded at least ten times. CDR3 DNA: TGTGCCAGCAGCTTAGAAGGTTATCCTCTTCCGGCCTACAATGAGCAGTTCTTC. It yields the protein CASSLEGYPLPAYNEQFF. V usage is TRBV7-9 and J usage is TRBJ2-1; D gene ambiguous. Germline CDR1 reads SEHNR; CDR2 reads FQNEAQ (reference sequence). The CDR3 loop spans 18 amino acids. The V and J ends lost 1 base and 2 bases respectively, with 18 bases between them.

As for this clonotype: A far larger clone differs by one base, so this is likely a read error. The rearrangement uses TRBV5-1 and TRBJ2-5; D uncertain. V lost 6 bases, J lost 11 bases, and 20 bases lay in between. The length of the CDR3 is 13 residues. CDR1 and CDR2 (germline): SGHRS, YFSETQ. CDR3 nucleotide sequence: TGCGCCAGCACCTCTATAAGAAACAATGAGCAGTACTTC. It is translated as CASTSIRNNEQYF.

V is TRBV9 and J is TRBJ2-1, with D perhaps assigned TRBD1 or TRBD2 (5 bases each). The V gene lost 0 bases and the J gene lost 3 bases, with 13 bases spanning the gap. The length of the CDR3 is 16 residues. Germline CDR1 reads SGDLS; CDR2 reads YYNGEE. Here the CDR3 DNA reads TGTGCCAGCAGCGTAGTACCAGGGACCCACTACAATGAGCAGTTCTTC. Protein sequence: CASSVVPGTHYNEQFF.